These 27 T cell receptor beta chains came from one sample sequenced in a study of blood T cell repertoires in COVID-19. Sequencing used immunoSEQ multiplex PCR; TCRdb keeps in-frame clones, though not all of them. The table lists approximately 150,000 clones, around three quarters of them singletons. The sample comprised PBMCs or T cells enriched from blood (not recorded which). These receptors were obtained from a woman in her seventies in a cohort exposed to, infected with or recovered from COVID-19 (not recorded which).

The chain recombines TRBV4-3 with TRBJ2-1, with D unresolved. Trimming took off 0 bases at V and 4 bases at J, with 10 bases between the two ends. The CDR3 totals 15 residues. The germline CDR1 and CDR2 sequences are LGHNA and YSLEER. The CDR3 region is CASSQDSGPYNEQFF. For the CDR3, the DNA is TGCGCCAGCAGCCAAGATTCGGGTCCGTACAATGAGCAGTTCTTC.

The V call is TRBV28, the J call TRBJ2-1; D remains unclear. CDR1 MDHEN and CDR2 SYDVKM come from the germline V gene. CDR3 length equals 17 residues. With 1 base removed from V and 0 bases from J, the gap between germline ends came to 13 bases. CDR3 bases: TGTGCCAGCAGTTTATATTTCGTCCGGGTCTCCTACAATGAGCAGTTCTTC. Translated: CASSLYFVRVSYNEQFF. Based on the CDR3 plus reference TRBV28 and TRBJ2-1, the full variable domain is DVKVTQSSRYLVKRTGEKVFLECVQDMDHENMFWYRQDPGLGLRLIYFSYDVKMKEKGDIPEGYSVSREKKERFSLILESASTNQTSMYLCASSLYFVRVSYNEQFFGPGTRLTVL.

This chain joins TRBV2 and TRBJ2-1, with 7 bases matching TRBD1. V was clipped by 5 bases and J by 5 bases; unmatched bases: 6. CDR1 and CDR2 from the germline V gene are SNHLY and FYNNEI. The CDR3 spans 14 residues. The CDR3 loop is CASSRGQDNNEQFF. The CDR3 region has the DNA TGTGCCAGCAGTCGAGGACAGGATAACAATGAGCAGTTCTTC.

This chain uses TRBV5-8 with TRBJ1-1, with 7 bases identical to TRBD1. The CDR3 spans 13 residues. Germline CDR1 reads SGHTS; CDR2 reads YDEGEE. After removal of 5 bases from V and 4 bases from J, the junction contained 5 bases not matched to a gene. The CDR3 sequence is CASRDRAGTEAFF. The CDR3 nucleotides are TGTGCCAGCAGAGACAGGGCGGGCACTGAAGCTTTCTTT.

V and J are TRBV29-1 and TRBJ2-2; maybe TRBD2 (7 bases). V gave up 6 bases and J gave up 4 bases, with 15 bases separating them. The CDR3 length is 14 residues. Per the germline V gene, CDR1 is SQVTM and CDR2 is ANQGSEA. CDR3 nucleotide sequence: TGCAGCGTCGGGGGGCCAGGGAGCACCGGGGAGCTGTTTTTT. Its translation is CSVGGPGSTGELFF.

V gene TRBV2 combines with J gene TRBJ2-1; a weak D match, TRBD2 (6 bases). Germline V gene data show CDR1 as SNHLY and CDR2 as FYNNEI. V dropped 2 bases and J dropped 0 bases, with 11 bases sitting between them. The CDR3 is made up of 16 amino acids. CDR3 loop: CASSEPSESSYNEQFF. Here the CDR3 DNA reads TGTGCCAGCAGTGAACCTAGCGAGAGCTCCTACAATGAGCAGTTCTTC.

This chain uses TRBV7-2 with TRBJ2-7; 11 bases are a match to TRBD1. In germline, CDR1 is SGHTA, CDR2 FQGNSA. V trimming: 1 base; J trimming: 3 bases; junction bases outside the gene matches: 5. The CDR3 has 16 amino acids. The CDR3 loop reads CASSLGRDRGVYEQYF. In DNA form, the CDR3 reads TGTGCCAGCAGCTTAGGCCGGGACAGGGGGGTCTACGAGCAGTACTTC.

The V gene is TRBV28, the J gene TRBJ2-5, with unresolved D. Trimming cost V 4 bases and J 13 bases, with 16 bases left between them. In germline, CDR1 is MDHEN, CDR2 SYDVKM. The CDR3 consists of 12 residues. In DNA, the CDR3 is TGTGCCAGCAGTTCTCCATACTTGCCCGGGTACTTC. Its translation is CASSSPYLPGYF.

This chain connects TRBV4-2 to TRBJ2-5; TRBD1 aligns across 7 bases. The CDR3 extends over 15 amino acids. J lost 4 bases, V lost 4 bases, and 9 bases had no gene match. CDR1 LGHNA and CDR2 YNFKEQ come from the germline V gene. The CDR3 region is CASSRQTGVGETQYF. CDR3 coding DNA: TGTGCCAGCAGCCGACAAACAGGGGTGGGAGAGACCCAGTACTTC.

The chain couples TRBV7-2 to TRBJ2-7, with TRBD2 matching over 12 bases. In germline, CDR1 is SGHTA, CDR2 FQGNSA. With V trimmed by 4 bases and J by 4 bases, 8 bases remained unmatched. The CDR3 consists of 16 residues. CDR3 region: CASSSIGLAGRYEQYF. The CDR3 DNA sequence: TGTGCCAGCAGCTCAATTGGACTAGCGGGGAGGTACGAGCAGTACTTC. Full variable domain (remainder filled in from reference TRBV7-2 and TRBJ2-7): GAGVSQSPSNKVTEKGKDVELRCDPISGHTALYWYRQSLGQGLEFLIYFQGNSAPDKSGLPSDRFSAERTGGSVSTLTIQRTQQEDSAVYLCASSSIGLAGRYEQYFGPGTRLTVT.

This clone has only a few counts. The CDR3 DNA sequence: TGTGCCAGCAGCTGGACAGGGGTTGGAAACACCATATATTTT. Residues: CASSWTGVGNTIYF. V gene TRBV7-8 combines with J gene TRBJ1-3; 9 bases match TRBD1. Per germline, CDR1 SGHVS and CDR2 FQNEAQ. Unmatched junction bases numbered 1, after V lost 4 bases and J lost 3 bases. This CDR3 is 14 amino acids long.

V gene TRBV19 combines with J gene TRBJ2-2; TRBD1 agrees at 9 bases. CDR3 length: 15 amino acids. V was pared by 5 bases and J by 3 bases, with 4 bases of the junction left unmatched. Per the germline V gene, CDR1 is LNHDA and CDR2 is SQIVND (reference sequence). CDR3 protein: CASSSGTGYTGELFF. The CDR3 DNA follows: TGTGCCAGTAGTTCCGGGACAGGGTACACCGGGGAGCTGTTTTTT.

This chain uses TRBV28 with TRBJ1-1, with 11 bases fitting TRBD1. This CDR3 is built from 13 residues. In germline, CDR1 is MDHEN, CDR2 SYDVKM. V gave up 9 bases and J gave up 7 bases; unmatched junction bases: 7. The CDR3 nucleotides are TGTGCCAGTAGAGGACAGGGGGCGTTTGAAGCTTTCTTT. It yields the protein CASRGQGAFEAFF. The full variable domain, in which reference TRBV28 and TRBJ1-1 provide the parts outside the CDR3, is DVKVTQSSRYLVKRTGEKVFLECVQDMDHENMFWYRQDPGLGLRLIYFSYDVKMKEKGDIPEGYSVSREKKERFSLILESASTNQTSMYLCASRGQGAFEAFFGQGTRLTVV.

In its sample, this clone was seen a few times. J is TRBJ2-6 and V is TRBV27; no reliable D call. CDR3 length equals 14 residues. Between the trimmed V and J ends, which lost 6 bases and 0 bases, there was a span of 6 bases. In germline, CDR1 is MNHEY, CDR2 SMNVEV (reference sequence). For the CDR3, the DNA is TGTGCCAGCAGCCCCTACTCTGGGGCCAACGTCCTGACTTTC. Translating gives CASSPYSGANVLTF.

The chain couples TRBV7-2 to TRBJ1-4; 8 positions match TRBD1. This CDR3 is built from 15 residues. Germline V lookup: CDR1 SGHTA, CDR2 FQGNSA. V gave up 5 bases and J gave up 4 bases; unmatched junction bases: 6. The CDR3 here is CASSAGQGRNEKLFF. CDR3 nucleotide sequence: TGTGCCAGCAGCGCCGGACAGGGCCGTAATGAAAAACTGTTTTTT.

The chain links TRBV2 to TRBJ2-1; TRBD1 aligns across 10 bases. CDR1 and CDR2 (germline): SNHLY, FYNNEI. The ends lost 8 bases at V and 9 bases at J; junction bases unmatched: 4. CDR3 length: 12 amino acids. CDR3 DNA: TGTGCCAGCGGGACAGGGGTGGGTGAGCAGTTCTTC. Its translation is CASGTGVGEQFF.

V usage is TRBV5-1 and J usage is TRBJ2-3, with unresolved D. Germline CDR1 reads SGHRS; CDR2 reads YFSETQ. Trimming shortened V by 0 bases and J by 4 bases, and 12 bases separated the two germline ends. This CDR3 region has 15 residues. CDR3 in amino acids: CASSLGFTEPDTQYF. The CDR3 nucleotides read TGCGCCAGCAGCTTGGGGTTCACGGAGCCAGATACGCAGTATTTT.

This chain uses TRBV9 with TRBJ2-3; a weak D match, TRBD2 (5 bases). The V end lost 0 bases, the J end lost 1 base, and 6 bases lay between the germline ends. CDR3 length equals 14 residues. CDR1 is SGDLS and CDR2 is YYNGEE in the germline V gene. This CDR3 reads CASSVARGTDTQYF. Here the CDR3 DNA reads TGTGCCAGCAGCGTAGCGAGGGGCACAGATACGCAGTATTTT.

This clone was picked up one time. The chain employs TRBV7-3 and TRBJ1-2; 10 bases are shared with TRBD1. This CDR3 has 17 amino acids. Trimming removed 7 bases from V and 6 bases from J; junction bases left unmatched: 17. Germline V gene data show CDR1 as SGHTA and CDR2 as FQGTGA. CDR3 in DNA: TGTGCCAGCAATGCACCCGATCGCTCCGGACAGGGGGATGGCTACACCTTC. Its protein product is CASNAPDRSGQGDGYTF.

This CDR3 reads CAWSPGTGLLNEKLFF. The CDR3 coding sequence is TGTGCCTGGAGTCCTGGGACAGGCCTGCTTAATGAAAAACTGTTTTTT. The genes are TRBV30 and TRBJ1-4, with TRBD1 identical over 8 bases. V shed 2 bases, J shed 4 bases, and the junction held 9 bases outside the gene matches. This CDR3 comprises 16 residues. Germline V gene lookup returns CDR1 GTSNPN and CDR2 SVGIG (reference sequence).

In DNA, the CDR3 is TGTGCCAGCATGCCAGGGGTTCTCGGTACCTTAGCCAAAAACATTCAGTACTTC. It encodes CASMPGVLGTLAKNIQYF. The chain carries TRBV28 and TRBJ2-4; D perhaps matches TRBD1 (6 bases). CDR3 length equals 18 residues. Trimming removed 7 bases from V and 0 bases from J, with 22 bases in between. Germline V gene lookup returns CDR1 MDHEN and CDR2 SYDVKM.

The V call is TRBV5-4, the J call TRBJ2-7, with D perhaps TRBD1 (6 bases). Germline-derived CDR1 and CDR2 are SGHNT and YYREEE (reference sequence). Trimming removed 3 bases from V and 9 bases from J, with 16 bases in between. The CDR3 covers 13 residues. The CDR3 loop reads CASSSNTGSRQYF. CDR3 bases: TGTGCCAGCAGCTCTAATACAGGGTCGCGGCAGTACTTC.

V is TRBV18 and J is TRBJ1-2, with D possibly matching TRBD1 (6 bases). Germline V gene sequence: CDR1 KGHSH, CDR2 LQKENI. The CDR3 has 15 residues. The V end was cut by 3 bases, the J end by 5 bases, with 16 bases between. CDR3 amino acids: CASSPLQGRGYGYTF. The CDR3 DNA is TGTGCCAGCTCACCTTTGCAGGGGCGCGGATATGGCTACACCTTC.

The rearrangement links TRBV6-5 to TRBJ2-1, with a weak D call TRBD2 (6 bases). Germline V gives CDR1 MNHEY, CDR2 SVGAGI. The CDR3 covers 12 residues. The V end lost 6 bases, the J end lost 8 bases, and 11 bases lay between the germline ends. CDR3: CASRTQRDEQFF. The CDR3 DNA follows: TGTGCCAGCAGGACCCAGCGGGATGAGCAGTTCTTC.

This chain connects TRBV5-1 to TRBJ2-1; D possibly corresponds to TRBD1 (6 bases). The CDR3 loop spans 14 amino acids. The germline V and J ends were trimmed by 6 bases and 5 bases, with 15 bases remaining between them. CDR1 and CDR2 (germline): SGHRS, YFSETQ. The CDR3 sequence is CASTFGQLNNEQFF. CDR3 sequence (DNA): TGCGCCAGCACCTTCGGACAGTTAAACAATGAGCAGTTCTTC.

The chain uses TRBV12-5 and TRBJ1-6; 7 nucleotides align to TRBD1. Germline V gene sequence: CDR1 LGHNT, CDR2 FRNRAP. V lost 0 bases to trimming and J lost 0 bases; unmatched junction nucleotides: 8. CDR3 length: 19 amino acids. This CDR3 reads CASGLVLGQTSSYNSPLHF. CDR3 DNA sequence: TGTGCTAGTGGTTTGGTACTGGGACAGACCAGCTCCTATAATTCACCCCTCCACTTT. The whole variable domain, remainder taken from reference TRBV12-5 and TRBJ1-6, is DARVTQTPRHKVTEMGQEVTMRCQPILGHNTVFWYRQTMMQGLELLAYFRNRAPLDDSGMPKDRFSAEMPDATLATLKIQPSEPRDSAVYFCASGLVLGQTSSYNSPLHFGNGTRLTVT.

This chain links TRBV4-3 with TRBJ2-5; TRBD2 aligns across 10 bases. Germline V lookup: CDR1 LGHNA, CDR2 YSLEER. V shed 4 bases, J shed 5 bases, and the junction held 7 bases outside the gene matches. The CDR3 covers 15 residues. The CDR3 nucleotides are TGCGCCAGCAGCCTTCAGCGGGAGGGCCGGGAGACCCAGTACTTC. This sequence encodes CASSLQREGRETQYF.